This TCR beta chain was identified in a study of blood T cell repertoires in COVID-19. Germline V gene lookup returns CDR1 SGHTA and CDR2 FQGNSA. The V gene lost 1 base and the J gene lost 4 bases, with 19 bases spanning the gap. The CDR3 consists of 18 residues. A few counts support this clone. TCRdb's table, derived via immunoSEQ multiplex PCR, lists solely in-frame clones and lacks some. The table lists 490,000 or so clones, around 85% of them singletons, with 6.5% to 9.5% in the top ten. The genes are TRBV7-2 and TRBJ2-2; tentatively, D is TRBD1 (6 bases). The sample was PBMCs or T cells enriched from blood (not recorded which). This receptor was identified in a woman aged 60-75 years who had recovered from COVID-19. CDR3 residues: CASSLVAGTGSITGELFF. CDR3 sequence (DNA): TGTGCCAGCAGCTTAGTAGCCGGTACAGGGTCGATCACCGGGGAGCTGTTTTTT.